A single sample is the source of the 3 T cell receptor beta chains below, sequenced in a study of beta chain features in type 1 diabetes. Expressed TCRB transcripts got sequenced, as all isolated RNA was reverse transcribed. Measured with immunoSEQ multiplex PCR; TCRdb has only the in-frame clones, and not every one. The data show just over 450,000 clones, with 25% to 35% seen just once and about 0.065% held by the top ten. Material for sequencing was naive CD4+ T cells from blood. These receptors came from a young man in good health.

This clone was recorded a few times. The V call is TRBV4-3, the J call TRBJ2-1, with D maybe TRBD1 (6 bases). In germline, CDR1 is LGHNA, CDR2 YSLEER. Deletions cut 3 bases from V and 7 bases from J, with 22 bases between. This CDR3 spans 17 amino acids. The CDR3 nucleotides read TGCGCCAGCAGCCACGATAACCGGGACAATAATAGAAATGAGCAGTTCTTC. It is translated as CASSHDNRDNNRNEQFF.

The chain combines TRBV5-6 with TRBJ2-1; D not resolved. V was cut by 5 bases and J by 9 bases, with 12 bases left in between. CDR3 length: 12 residues. CDR1 is SGHDT and CDR2 is YYEEEE in the germline V gene. CDR3 in DNA: TGTGCCAGCAGTCCCAATGGCCGTGAGCAGTTCTTC. It encodes CASSPNGREQFF.

The V and J genes are TRBV5-1 and TRBJ1-1, with D maybe TRBD1 (6 bases). V was clipped by 6 bases and J by 5 bases, with 17 bases between them. Germline V gives CDR1 SGHRS, CDR2 YFSETQ. There are 14 residues in the CDR3. The CDR3 nucleotides are TGCGCCAGCACCTCGAAGGGGGGGCAAACTGAAGCTTTCTTT. Translated: CASTSKGGQTEAFF. The whole variable domain, remainder taken from reference TRBV5-1 and TRBJ1-1, is KAGVTQTPRYLIKTRGQQVTLSCSPISGHRSVSWYQQTPGQGLQFLFEYFSETQRNKGNFPGRFSGRQFSNSRSEMNVSTLELGDSALYLCASTSKGGQTEAFFGQGTRLTVV.